These T cell receptor beta chains were read from a single sample in a study of T cell changes during pregnancy in multiple sclerosis. Produced via immunoSEQ multiplex PCR; TCRdb's table is partial and in-frame only. The sample records about 36,000 clones, 92% being singletons. The source was CD4+ T cells from peripheral blood mononuclear cells, collected after pregnancy. Receptor source: a female donor with multiple sclerosis, enrolled in a pregnancy study. Both conserved end residues are part of each CDR3. D genes are given only for firm matches. Clone size is given for some rows only: seen once, a few or many times, or a class if the clone is expanded.

cdr3_nt: TGTGCCAGCAGCCAAGAGACCCCGGGACAGGGAGTAGGCAAAAACATTCAGTACTTC
cdr3_aa: CASSQETPGQGVGKNIQYF
j_call: TRBJ2-4
d_call: TRBD1
v_call: TRBV14
clone_size: -

cdr3_nt: TGTGCCAGCAGGCTATACCCCACAGGTGAAGCTTTCTTT
cdr3_aa: CASRLYPTGEAFF
j_call: TRBJ1-1
d_call: -
v_call: TRBV27
clone_size: -

cdr3_nt: TGTGCCAGCATCCTTCGGGGGGCAGACTATGGCTACACCTTC
cdr3_aa: CASILRGADYGYTF
j_call: TRBJ1-2
d_call: -
v_call: TRBV7-3
clone_size: few

cdr3_nt: TGTGCCAGCAATCCGGGACAAGGCCCCAATCAGCCCCAGCATTTT
cdr3_aa: CASNPGQGPNQPQHF
j_call: TRBJ1-5
d_call: -
v_call: TRBV6-6
clone_size: -

cdr3_nt: TGTGCCAGCTCGAAGACAGGGGCAAAGAACACTGAAGCTTTCTTT
cdr3_aa: CASSKTGAKNTEAFF
j_call: TRBJ1-1
d_call: TRBD1
v_call: TRBV18
clone_size: once

cdr3_nt: TGTGCCAGCAAGACAGCAGGCAATAATGAAAAACTGTTTTTT
cdr3_aa: CASKTAGNNEKLFF
j_call: TRBJ1-4
d_call: -
v_call: TRBV6-5
clone_size: once

cdr3_nt: TGCGCCAGCAGCTTACAGGGGATGCTCTACGAGCAGTACTTC
cdr3_aa: CASSLQGMLYEQYF
j_call: TRBJ2-7
d_call: TRBD1
v_call: TRBV5-1
clone_size: -

cdr3_nt: TGTGCCAGTAGACAGGGGACAAGCGCCCTACCTCAAGAGACCCAGTACTTC
cdr3_aa: CASRQGTSALPQETQYF
j_call: TRBJ2-5
d_call: TRBD1
v_call: TRBV19
clone_size: few

cdr3_nt: TGTGCCAGCAGTCCTAGACAGGGAGGTTCACCCCTCCACTTT
cdr3_aa: CASSPRQGGSPLHF
j_call: TRBJ1-6
d_call: TRBD1
v_call: TRBV2
clone_size: -

cdr3_nt: TGTGCCAGCAGCCAAGTAGCCAGCCCGCTCGAGCAGTACTTC
cdr3_aa: CASSQVASPLEQYF
j_call: TRBJ2-7
d_call: -
v_call: TRBV14
clone_size: -

cdr3_nt: TGTGCCAGCAGCCAGGGACTACTATCCTACAATGAGCAGTTCTTC
cdr3_aa: CASSQGLLSYNEQFF
j_call: TRBJ2-1
d_call: TRBD2
v_call: TRBV4-2
clone_size: -

cdr3_nt: TGTGCCACCAGCAGAGCTCCGCGGGTGGGAGATACGCAGTATTTT
cdr3_aa: CATSRAPRVGDTQYF
j_call: TRBJ2-3
d_call: -
v_call: TRBV15
clone_size: -

cdr3_nt: TGTGCCTGGAGTAAGGGTGGGGGGTACAATGAGCAGTTCTTC
cdr3_aa: CAWSKGGGYNEQFF
j_call: TRBJ2-1
d_call: -
v_call: TRBV30
clone_size: -

cdr3_nt: TGTGCCAGCAGTTACATCACAGGGGGGGCGGCCCAGTACTTC
cdr3_aa: CASSYITGGAAQYF
j_call: TRBJ2-5
d_call: -
v_call: TRBV11-2
clone_size: -

cdr3_nt: TGTGCCATCGGAGGAGCGGGGGGGCTCAATGAGCAGTTCTTC
cdr3_aa: CAIGGAGGLNEQFF
j_call: TRBJ2-1
d_call: TRBD2
v_call: TRBV10-3
clone_size: -

cdr3_nt: TGTGCCAGTAGTACGGGACGGCGGGGAGAAAAACTGTTTTTT
cdr3_aa: CASSTGRRGEKLFF
j_call: TRBJ1-4
d_call: -
v_call: TRBV19
clone_size: -

cdr3_nt: TGTGCCAGCAGCCCCGGACTAGCGGGGAATACGCAGTATTTT
cdr3_aa: CASSPGLAGNTQYF
j_call: TRBJ2-3
d_call: TRBD2
v_call: TRBV7-8
clone_size: -

cdr3_nt: TGTGCCAGCCTTCCTAGCGGGGGACCTAGCACAGATACGCAGTATTTT
cdr3_aa: CASLPSGGPSTDTQYF
j_call: TRBJ2-3
d_call: TRBD2
v_call: TRBV11-2
clone_size: -

cdr3_nt: TGTGCCAGTTCTACCCGGGGGTCTACTGAAGCTTTCTTT
cdr3_aa: CASSTRGSTEAFF
j_call: TRBJ1-1
d_call: -
v_call: TRBV6-5
clone_size: -

cdr3_nt: TGTGCCAGCAGTGAAGCGGAGGCCGTGAGGTGGGATCAGTTCTTC
cdr3_aa: CASSEAEAVRWDQFF
j_call: TRBJ2-1
d_call: -
v_call: TRBV6-1
clone_size: -

cdr3_nt: TGTGCCAGCACCCCTCAGACTCAGAACACCGGGGAGCTGTTTTTT
cdr3_aa: CASTPQTQNTGELFF
j_call: TRBJ2-2
d_call: -
v_call: TRBV2
clone_size: -

cdr3_nt: TGTGCCAGCAGTGACTCGTATTCAGGGTCGACGACTGAAGCTTTCTTT
cdr3_aa: CASSDSYSGSTTEAFF
j_call: TRBJ1-1
d_call: -
v_call: TRBV6-4
clone_size: -

cdr3_nt: TGTGCCAGCAGTCCCCCCGACACGGGAACCTATATGGGAGGCGAGCAGTACTTC
cdr3_aa: CASSPPDTGTYMGGEQYF
j_call: TRBJ2-7
d_call: -
v_call: TRBV27
clone_size: once

cdr3_nt: TGTGCCAGTAGTCCTCGGGGGGGTATCTATGGCTACACCTTC
cdr3_aa: CASSPRGGIYGYTF
j_call: TRBJ1-2
d_call: -
v_call: TRBV19
clone_size: -

cdr3_nt: TGTGCCAGTAGTATCTCTAGCGGGGGGCCAACAGATACGCAGTATTTT
cdr3_aa: CASSISSGGPTDTQYF
j_call: TRBJ2-3
d_call: TRBD2
v_call: TRBV19
clone_size: -

cdr3_nt: TGTGCCAGCAGCTCAGGGACAGGGGAAGATACGCAGTATTTT
cdr3_aa: CASSSGTGEDTQYF
j_call: TRBJ2-3
d_call: TRBD1
v_call: TRBV11-1
clone_size: -

cdr3_nt: TGTGCCAGCAGCCAACAAGTGGGGGGGCCAGGGGATACGCAGTATTTT
cdr3_aa: CASSQQVGGPGDTQYF
j_call: TRBJ2-3
d_call: -
v_call: TRBV4-2
clone_size: -